One and the same sample provided the 8 T cell receptor beta chains below, sequenced in a study of blood T cells in healthy people across ages. Together with a sample-barcoded 5' primer, a J-beta primer mix was included in a second PCR lasting roughly 6 to 12 cycles. TCRdb re-analysed the 5' RACE reads in MiXCR, keeping a single row per CDR3 protein. The data show around 650,000 distinct CDR3 sequences, approximately 31% seen once. Sequenced input: blood. These receptors were collected from a woman of 80 years or more in good health.

J is TRBJ1-2 and V is TRBV10-2, with D possibly TRBD1 on 6 matching bases. The CDR3 runs to 14 residues. Looked up from germline, CDR1 is WSHSY and CDR2 is SAAADI. The V end was cut by 8 bases, the J end by 5 bases, with 18 bases between. CDR3 nucleotide sequence: TGCGCCAGCCTTGCGCGGGGGGCCGAGTATGGCTACACCTTC. Its translation is CASLARGAEYGYTF.

V gene TRBV19 combines with J gene TRBJ1-1; 9 bases align to TRBD1. The CDR3 consists of 18 residues. After removal of 4 bases from V and 0 bases from J, the junction contained 12 bases not matched to a gene. Germline V gene sequence: CDR1 LNHDA, CDR2 SQIVND (reference sequence). CDR3 DNA sequence: TGTGCCAGTAGTACCAGACGACAGGGGGGATTCATGAACACTGAAGCTTTCTTT. The encoded protein is CASSTRRQGGFMNTEAFF.

The chain has TRBV6-1 and TRBJ1-5; D remains ambiguous. The CDR3 runs 15 residues. From germline, CDR1 is MNHNS and CDR2 SASEGT. The V gene lost 4 bases and the J gene lost 1 base, with 11 bases spanning the gap. The CDR3 DNA is TGTGCCAGCAGTGTTGCGGGGATGAGCAATCAGCCCCAGCATTTT. The encoded protein is CASSVAGMSNQPQHF.

About this clonotype itself: The junction and the germline gene differ at one end; a read error may be behind it. This chain connects TRBV9 to TRBJ2-7; D unresolved. The V gene's germline CDR1 is SGDLS and CDR2 YYNGEE. This CDR3 region has 13 residues. CDR3 residues: CTSSLEPHNEQYF. Written as DNA, the CDR3 is TGTACCAGCAGCCTCGAACCACACAATGAGCAGTACTTC.

The rearrangement links TRBV29-1 to TRBJ2-5, with a possible D match to TRBD1 (6 bases). The V end was cut by 5 bases, the J end by 11 bases, with 21 bases between. CDR1 is SQVTM and CDR2 is ANQGSEA in the germline V gene. The CDR3 has 13 residues. This chain's CDR3 is CSVRRDIYNEQYF. The CDR3 nucleotides read TGCAGCGTTCGCCGGGACATCTACAATGAGCAGTACTTC.

The rearrangement uses TRBV7-2 and TRBJ2-3; no reliable D call. CDR1 SGHTA and CDR2 FQGNSA come from the germline V gene. V was cut by 0 bases and J by 2 bases, with 12 bases left in between. The CDR3 spans 16 residues. CDR3 sequence reads: CASSLAGTAPTDTQYF. CDR3 bases: TGTGCCAGCAGCTTAGCTGGTACAGCCCCCACAGATACGCAGTATTTT.

This clonotype was recorded a few times. This chain links TRBV4-3 with TRBJ1-6, with a possible D match to TRBD1 (5 bases). This CDR3 region has 16 residues. From germline, CDR1 is LGHNA and CDR2 YSLEER. V gave up 0 bases and J gave up 7 bases, with 13 bases separating them. DNA of the CDR3: TGCGCCAGCAGCCAAGAAGGGGCAGGCTGGAATTCACCCCTCCACTTT. Its protein is CASSQEGAGWNSPLHF.

As concerns this clonotype: With a much larger clone just one base away, this may be a read error. V usage is TRBV4-3 and J usage is TRBJ2-3, with 8 bases identical to TRBD2. Germline values: CDR1 LGHNA, CDR2 YSLEER. This CDR3 spans 18 amino acids. The CDR3 DNA sequence: TGCGCCAGCAGCCATGGTACGGGGGCGGGGGGCCTCACAGATACGCGGTATTTT. It codes for CASSHGTGAGGLTDTRYF.